Listed below are T cell receptor beta chains from one sample, sequenced in a study of regulatory dendritic cells for organ transplantation. Produced via immunoSEQ multiplex PCR; TCRdb's table is partial and in-frame only. The sample holds about 28,000 clones; approximately 80% are singletons and the top ten take approximately 0.1%. The sequencing input was naive CD4+ T cells from blood. The receptors here all came from a human donor in good health. Both conserved end residues are part of each CDR3. The order of the fields is J gene, D gene, clone size, V gene, CDR3 protein, CDR3 DNA. The D gene is left open where the match is weak. Some rows have no size entry. The others give once, few or many, or a class for an expanded clone.

TRBJ2-1 | TRBD1 | once | TRBV7-2 | CASSLIGTGVTYNEQFF | TGTGCCAGCAGCTTAATCGGGACAGGGGTTACCTACAATGAGCAGTTCTTC
TRBJ2-6 | TRBD2 | NA | TRBV2 | CASSESWGGAGANVLTF | TGTGCCAGCAGTGAATCCTGGGGGGGGGCTGGGGCCAACGTCCTGACTTTC
TRBJ1-4 | NA | NA | TRBV5-1 | CASSSLTGTNEKLFF | TGCGCCAGCAGCTCCTTGACGGGAACTAATGAAAAACTGTTTTTT
TRBJ2-7 | TRBD1 | NA | TRBV6-5 | CASSYSGQGHYEQYF | TGTGCCAGCAGTTACTCGGGACAGGGACACTACGAGCAGTACTTC
TRBJ1-4 | NA | NA | TRBV9 | CASSPAGGGNEKLFF | TGTGCCAGCAGCCCCGCCGGGGGAGGTAATGAAAAACTGTTTTTT
TRBJ2-2 | TRBD2 | NA | TRBV5-1 | CASSLRSGGGNTGELFF | TGCGCCAGCAGCTTGCGAAGCGGGGGAGGGAACACCGGGGAGCTGTTTTTT
TRBJ2-7 | TRBD1 | NA | TRBV6-1 | CASELGQGTTYEQYF | TGTGCCAGCGAGTTAGGACAGGGGACAACCTACGAGCAGTACTTC
TRBJ1-2 | NA | once | TRBV5-1 | CASSRPGGENYGYTF | TGCGCCAGCAGCCGGCCGGGAGGGGAGAACTATGGCTACACCTTC
TRBJ1-2 | TRBD1 | NA | TRBV5-1 | CASSSEFRDRGPSDGYTF | TGCGCCAGCAGCTCGGAATTCCGGGACAGGGGACCATCGGATGGCTACACCTTC
TRBJ1-5 | TRBD1 | NA | TRBV2 | CASSADRGVVNQPQHF | TGTGCCAGCAGCGCCGACAGGGGTGTTGTCAATCAGCCCCAGCATTTT
TRBJ2-5 | NA | NA | TRBV5-4 | CASSLAERGQETQYF | TGTGCCAGCAGCTTGGCGGAAAGGGGCCAAGAGACCCAGTACTTC
TRBJ2-5 | NA | NA | TRBV7-8 | CASRSTETQYF | TGTGCCAGCAGAAGCACGGAGACCCAGTACTTC
TRBJ2-1 | TRBD2 | NA | TRBV4-1 | CASSPGTSGGLNEQFF | TGCGCCAGCAGCCCCGGGACTAGCGGGGGGTTAAATGAGCAGTTCTTC
TRBJ1-1 | NA | NA | TRBV5-4 | CASSLTTLNTEAFF | TGTGCCAGCAGCTTGACCACTTTGAACACTGAAGCTTTCTTT
TRBJ1-1 | NA | NA | TRBV19 | CASSMVGGNTEAFF | TGTGCCAGTAGTATGGTCGGGGGGAACACTGAAGCTTTCTTT
TRBJ1-1 | TRBD1 | few | TRBV5-1 | CASSSGTGSTEAFF | TGCGCCAGCAGCTCCGGGACAGGGAGCACTGAAGCTTTCTTT
TRBJ2-1 | NA | NA | TRBV7-3 | CASSLGSFGEQFF | TGTGCCAGCAGCTTAGGTAGCTTCGGTGAGCAGTTCTTC
TRBJ2-1 | TRBD1 | NA | TRBV19 | CASHGTVSYNEQFF | TGTGCCAGTCATGGGACAGTCTCCTACAATGAGCAGTTCTTC
TRBJ2-2 | TRBD1 | NA | TRBV7-9 | CASSRPLGTGGTGELFF | TGTGCCAGCAGCCGGCCGTTGGGGACAGGGGGCACCGGGGAGCTGTTTTTT
TRBJ1-1 | NA | once | TRBV7-9 | CASSLQATEAFF | TGTGCCAGCAGCCTGCAGGCCACTGAAGCTTTCTTT
TRBJ1-4 | TRBD1 | NA | TRBV7-8 | CASSSVPGSDRGRSGLFF | TGTGCCAGCAGCTCCGTCCCGGGTTCTGACAGGGGCAGATCTGGACTGTTTTTT
TRBJ2-2 | TRBD2 | NA | TRBV5-1 | CASSNGLAGRNTGELFF | TGCGCCAGCAGCAATGGACTAGCGGGGCGGAACACCGGGGAGCTGTTTTTT
TRBJ2-5 | NA | NA | TRBV2 | CASTPTANQETQYF | TGTGCCAGCACCCCAACAGCAAACCAAGAGACCCAGTACTTC
TRBJ1-6 | NA | few | TRBV18 | CASSTGGNSPLHF | TGTGCCAGCTCCACGGGGGGTAATTCACCCCTCCACTTT
TRBJ1-1 | TRBD1 | NA | TRBV6-1 | CATALRTGNTEAFF | TGTGCCACCGCACTCAGGACAGGCAACACTGAAGCTTTCTTT
TRBJ2-3 | TRBD1 | NA | TRBV18 | CASSPPTGGADTQYF | TGTGCCAGCTCACCACCGACAGGGGGCGCAGATACGCAGTATTTT
TRBJ1-2 | TRBD1 | NA | TRBV6-5 | CASTRDREHGYTF | TGTGCCAGCACCAGGGACAGGGAACATGGCTACACCTTC
TRBJ1-2 | NA | NA | TRBV5-1 | CASRPGGSVLDYGYTF | TGCGCCAGCAGGCCCGGGGGGTCAGTTCTGGACTATGGCTACACCTTC
TRBJ2-3 | NA | NA | TRBV14 | CASSPSTDTQYF | TGTGCCAGCAGCCCCTCCACAGATACGCAGTATTTT
TRBJ2-1 | TRBD1 | NA | TRBV5-1 | CASSLGQGADEQFF | TGCGCCAGCAGCTTGGGACAGGGGGCCGATGAGCAGTTCTTC
TRBJ1-2 | TRBD1 | NA | TRBV4-1 | CASSQQVDRGFRGYTF | TGCGCCAGCAGCCAACAGGTAGACAGGGGGTTTCGCGGCTACACCTTC
TRBJ2-5 | TRBD2 | NA | TRBV2 | CASRALSGGAGETQYF | TGTGCCAGCAGGGCCCTTAGCGGGGGGGCCGGAGAGACCCAGTACTTC
TRBJ1-3 | NA | NA | TRBV6-5 | CASSFGPDVGNTIYF | TGTGCCAGCAGTTTTGGGCCAGACGTTGGAAACACCATATATTTT
TRBJ2-2 | TRBD2 | once | TRBV9 | CASKGGLAGGTGELFF | TGTGCCAGCAAAGGTGGTCTAGCGGGGGGGACCGGGGAGCTGTTTTTT
TRBJ2-3 | TRBD2 | NA | TRBV19 | CASSIGIAGPTDTQYF | TGTGCCAGTAGTATTGGCATAGCGGGACCCACAGATACGCAGTATTTT
TRBJ1-6 | NA | NA | TRBV2 | CASSEHRNNSPLHF | TGTGCCAGCAGTGAACACAGGAATAATTCACCCCTCCACTTT
TRBJ2-1 | NA | NA | TRBV29-1 | CSAQGGSNNEQFF | TGCAGCGCCCAGGGGGGTTCGAACAATGAGCAGTTCTTC